This TCR beta chain was captured in a study of cytomegalovirus exposure and HLA in healthy donors. Trimming shortened V by 6 bases and J by 1 base, and 12 bases separated the two germline ends. There are 14 residues in the CDR3. Germline V gives CDR1 MDHEN, CDR2 SYDVKM. Assay: immunoSEQ multiplex PCR; the TCRdb copy retains only in-frame clones and omits some. The repertoire holds tens of thousands of clones, with approximately 90% as singletons. Findings and caveats of the study: Generally TCR sequences proved uncommon, though certain public TCRs appeared in numerous donors. Among TCR beta chains, those listed as cytomegalovirus-associated numbered 164.

Note on this clone: The antigen remains unidentified.

This receptor was identified in a man between 18 and 29 years old in good health and CMV-seronegative. The chain joins TRBV28 to TRBJ1-1; D is uncertain. The sample consisted of PBMCs. CDR3 nucleotide sequence: TGTGCCAGCAGCAGGCCCCCGGAGAACACTGAAGCTTTCTTT. This encodes CASSRPPENTEAFF.